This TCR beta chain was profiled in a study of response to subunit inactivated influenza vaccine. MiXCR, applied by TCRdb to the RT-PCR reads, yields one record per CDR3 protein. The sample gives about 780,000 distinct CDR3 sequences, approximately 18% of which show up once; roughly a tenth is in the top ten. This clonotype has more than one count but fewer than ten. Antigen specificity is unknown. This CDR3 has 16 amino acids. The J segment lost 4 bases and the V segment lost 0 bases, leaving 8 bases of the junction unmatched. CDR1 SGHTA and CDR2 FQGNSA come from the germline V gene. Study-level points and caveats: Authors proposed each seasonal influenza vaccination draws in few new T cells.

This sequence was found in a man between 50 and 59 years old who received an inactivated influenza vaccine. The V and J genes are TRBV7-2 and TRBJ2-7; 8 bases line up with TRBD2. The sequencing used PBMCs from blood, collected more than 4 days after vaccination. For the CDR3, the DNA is TGTGCCAGCAGCTTAGCTGCAGCGGGAGATTTGTACGAGCAGTACTTC. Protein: CASSLAAAGDLYEQYF. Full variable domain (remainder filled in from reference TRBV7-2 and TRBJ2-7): GAGVSQSPSNKVTEKGKDVELRCDPISGHTALYWYRQSLGQGLEFLIYFQGNSAPDKSGLPSDRFSAERTGGSVSTLTIQRTQQEDSAVYLCASSLAAAGDLYEQYFGPGTRLTVT.